Listed below are T cell receptor beta chains from one sample, sequenced in a study of neurological immune-mediated disorders. TCRdb recomputed calls from the 5' RACE reads with MiXCR, one row per CDR3 protein. The table includes 30,000 to 45,000 distinct CDR3 sequences, about 9.3% detected once. Sequenced: PBMCs. Every receptor here comes from a woman aged 25 to 39 with HTLV-1-associated myelopathy (HAM/TSP). The conserved cysteine and the conserved F or W are not part of the CDR3 here. The order of the fields is J gene, V gene, CDR3 protein.

TRBJ1-6,TRBV20-1,SARDQGVNSPLH
TRBJ1-6,TRBV12-3/TRBV12-4,ASSNDRDNSPLH
TRBJ2-7,TRBV20-1,SASGPRSMQY
TRBJ2-7,TRBV4-2,ASSQGKYEQY
TRBJ1-1,TRBV10-2,ASSVGREAF
TRBJ1-2,TRBV30,AGGRTNYGYT
TRBJ1-6,TRBV5-1,ASSSGQASSYNSPLH
TRBJ2-2,TRBV6-1,ASQGPNTGELF
TRBJ1-3,TRBV12-3/TRBV12-4,ASSFPGFENTIY
TRBJ1-2,TRBV24-1,ATSPGGLRKDYGYT
TRBJ1-1,TRBV12-3/TRBV12-4,ASSTGRTEAF
TRBJ2-7,TRBV5-1,ASSQTLSGYEQY
TRBJ2-3,TRBV5-6,ASSDTARGLMGGTQY
TRBJ2-7,TRBV6-6,ASKSLTSPSYEQY
TRBJ2-3,TRBV2,ASSEFGRGTDTQY